A single sample gave rise to the 29 T cell receptor beta chains below, sequenced in a study of cytomegalovirus exposure and HLA in healthy donors. Both 60 Vbeta primers and 13 Jbeta primers went into the PCR. Profiling relied on immunoSEQ multiplex PCR, and the TCRdb table lists in-frame clones only, not all of them. The data hold 120,000 to 150,000 clones, with approximately 78% observed a single time. Material: PBMCs. The receptors were gathered from a man between 35 and 55 years old in good health and CMV-seropositive.

This clone was recorded a few times. The chain carries TRBV7-6 and TRBJ2-3, with 9 bases lining up with TRBD1. Trimming cost V 5 bases and J 2 bases; bases outside gene matches: 5. CDR1 and CDR2 from the germline V gene are SGHVS and FNYEAQ. This CDR3 is 15 amino acids long. The CDR3 DNA follows: TGTGCCAGCAGCCCGGGACAGGGCCTCACAGATACGCAGTATTTT. Translation gives CASSPGQGLTDTQYF.

The chain links TRBV7-6 to TRBJ2-3, with 8 positions matching TRBD2. Germline-derived CDR1 and CDR2 are SGHVS and FNYEAQ. V gave up 3 bases and J gave up 1 base; unmatched junction bases: 3. This CDR3 has 15 residues. The CDR3 nucleotides are TGTGCCAGCAGCTTGGGTAGCGGGGGCACAGATACGCAGTATTTT. It encodes CASSLGSGGTDTQYF.

The chain uses TRBV4-2 and TRBJ2-7; 9 nucleotides line up with TRBD1. Trimming at V came to 0 bases and at J to 3 bases, leaving 9 bases not matched to a gene. The CDR3 is made up of 17 amino acids. Germline lookup yields CDR1 LGHNA and CDR2 YNFKEQ. The CDR3 loop reads CASSQEGPGTGHYEQYF. CDR3 sequence (DNA): TGTGCCAGCAGCCAAGAGGGCCCCGGGACAGGGCACTACGAGCAGTACTTC.

The chain joins TRBV19 to TRBJ1-2, with TRBD1 as a possible D gene (6 bases). There are 14 residues in the CDR3. V was pared by 6 bases and J by 1 base, with 12 bases between. The germline V gene encodes CDR1 LNHDA and CDR2 SQIVND (reference sequence). In DNA, the CDR3 is TGTGCCAGTAGCAAACAGGGTTTTAACTATGGCTACACCTTC. Protein: CASSKQGFNYGYTF. The full variable domain, in which reference TRBV19 and TRBJ1-2 provide the parts outside the CDR3, is DGGITQSPKYLFRKEGQNVTLSCEQNLNHDAMYWYRQDPGQGLRLIYYSQIVNDFQKGDIAEGYSVSREKKESFPLTVTSAQKNPTAFYLCASSKQGFNYGYTFGSGTRLTVV.

The chain joins TRBV9 to TRBJ2-5; possibly TRBD2 for D (6 bases). Trimming cost V 0 bases and J 5 bases, with 20 bases left between them. Germline-derived CDR1 and CDR2 are SGDLS and YYNGEE. This CDR3 is 17 amino acids long. CDR3: CASSVAGGTILSETQYF. In DNA, the CDR3 is TGTGCCAGCAGCGTAGCTGGCGGGACCATCCTCTCGGAGACCCAGTACTTC.

The chain joins TRBV6-5 to TRBJ2-1; 11 bases are shared with TRBD2. Germline CDR1 and CDR2: MNHEY and SVGAGI. The trim removed 3 bases at V and 6 bases at J, leaving 7 bases unmatched. CDR3 length: 16 amino acids. CDR3 protein: CASSYVWTSGRNEQFF. Here the CDR3 DNA reads TGTGCCAGCAGTTATGTCTGGACTAGCGGGCGCAATGAGCAGTTCTTC.

V gene TRBV28 combines with J gene TRBJ2-7; 11 bases align to TRBD2. Germline trimming cut 3 bases from V and 3 bases from J; bases unmatched to any gene: 4. This CDR3 has 15 amino acids. The germline V gene has CDR1 MDHEN and CDR2 SYDVKM. CDR3 in amino acids: CASSLGGTSGYEQYF. The DNA of the CDR3 is TGTGCCAGCAGTTTGGGCGGGACTAGCGGCTACGAGCAGTACTTC. The full variable domain, rest sourced from reference TRBV28 and TRBJ2-7, is DVKVTQSSRYLVKRTGEKVFLECVQDMDHENMFWYRQDPGLGLRLIYFSYDVKMKEKGDIPEGYSVSREKKERFSLILESASTNQTSMYLCASSLGGTSGYEQYFGPGTRLTVT.

CDR3 loop: CASSSRLADSYNEQFF. The CDR3 DNA is TGTGCCAGCAGCTCTCGACTAGCGGATAGTTACAATGAGCAGTTCTTC. This rearrangement joins TRBV5-6 to TRBJ2-1, with TRBD2 identical over 9 bases. This CDR3 is built from 16 residues. J lost 4 bases, V lost 3 bases, and 8 bases had no gene match. Per the germline V gene, CDR1 is SGHDT and CDR2 is YYEEEE.

CDR3 sequence: CASSRTSGVSYNEQFF. For the CDR3, the DNA is TGTGCCAGTAGTCGGACTAGCGGGGTCTCCTACAATGAGCAGTTCTTC. This sequence joins TRBV19 and TRBJ2-1; 12 nucleotides line up with TRBD2. CDR1 is LNHDA, CDR2 SQIVND, per germline (reference sequence). The CDR3 consists of 16 residues. V lost 5 bases and J lost 0; bases outside the gene matches: 2. The whole variable domain, remainder taken from reference TRBV19 and TRBJ2-1, is DGGITQSPKYLFRKEGQNVTLSCEQNLNHDAMYWYRQDPGQGLRLIYYSQIVNDFQKGDIAEGYSVSREKKESFPLTVTSAQKNPTAFYLCASSRTSGVSYNEQFFGPGTRLTVL.

J is TRBJ2-2 and V is TRBV19; 8 positions match TRBD1. The CDR3 consists of 15 residues. With V trimmed by 2 bases and J by 7 bases, 6 bases remained unmatched. Germline V gene lookup returns CDR1 LNHDA and CDR2 SQIVND (reference sequence). The CDR3: CASSISGGRGGELFF. As DNA, the CDR3 is TGTGCCAGTAGTATATCAGGGGGCCGGGGCGGGGAGCTGTTTTTT.

This chain connects TRBV10-3 to TRBJ2-7; 9 bases map to TRBD2. CDR1 and CDR2 from the germline V gene are ENHRY and SYGVKD. J gave up 3 bases and V 7 bases, and 4 bases lay outside the gene matches. The CDR3 has 13 residues. CDR3 in amino acids: CAIKAGGLYEQYF. The CDR3 nucleotides read TGTGCCATCAAAGCGGGGGGCCTCTACGAGCAGTACTTC.

This chain uses TRBV9 with TRBJ1-2, with TRBD1 matching 7 bases. Trimming cost V 2 bases and J 4 bases; bases outside gene matches: 5. CDR3 length: 14 amino acids. Germline V gene sequence: CDR1 SGDLS, CDR2 YYNGEE. The CDR3 spells CASSVSQGSYGYTF. The CDR3 bases are TGTGCCAGCAGCGTTTCACAGGGGAGCTATGGCTACACCTTC.

The chain uses TRBV5-8 and TRBJ2-5, with a weak D call TRBD2 (6 bases). V shed 1 base and J shed 5 bases, with 12 bases lying between them. Per germline, CDR1 SGHTS and CDR2 YDEGEE. The CDR3 covers 14 residues. DNA of the CDR3: TGTGCCAGCAGCTTGCTTGGAGGGCGCGAGACCCAGTACTTC. Translated, it gives CASSLLGGRETQYF.

DNA of the CDR3: TGTGCCAGCAGCTTAGGTCCGTTGAGCAATCAGCCCCAGCATTTT. Translating it yields CASSLGPLSNQPQHF. The chain is built from TRBV7-2 and TRBJ1-5; D ambiguous. V dropped 1 base and J dropped 1 base, with 8 bases sitting between them. The CDR3 sequence is 15 residues long. CDR1 and CDR2 (germline): SGHTA, FQGNSA.

The J gene is TRBJ1-1, the V gene TRBV5-5, with TRBD1 matching 7 bases. The V segment lost 2 bases and the J segment 0 bases; nucleotides outside the gene matches: 10. Germline CDR1 and CDR2: SGHKS and YYEKEE (reference sequence). The CDR3 is 17 residues long. The CDR3 loop reads CASSFNLRGHMNTEAFF. In nucleotides, the CDR3 is TGTGCCAGCAGCTTTAACTTAAGGGGGCATATGAACACTGAAGCTTTCTTT.

This clone was detected once. The chain is built from TRBV20-1 and TRBJ1-1; D not resolved. The CDR3 has 10 amino acids. V was trimmed by 3 bases and J by 10 bases, leaving 9 bases between them. Germline loops: CDR1 DFQATT, CDR2 SNEGSKA (reference sequence). The CDR3 DNA follows: TGCAGTGCTAGTTCAAGCCGAGCTTTCTTT. As protein: CSASSSRAFF.

This chain links TRBV7-3 with TRBJ2-5, with D possibly being TRBD1 (6 bases). The end of the DNA aligns better with TRBJ2-7, so the J call may be wrong. The CDR3 loop spans 13 amino acids. CDR1 is SGHTA and CDR2 is FQGTGA in the germline V gene. CDR3 nucleotides: TGTGCCAGCAGCAAATCGGGACAATACGAGCAGTACTTC. Its protein product is CASSKSGQYEQYF.

The V and J genes are TRBV6-5 and TRBJ1-6; D is undetermined. Germline CDR1 MNHEY, CDR2 SVGAGI. Trimming stripped 0 bases from V and 9 bases from J, with 12 bases between. This CDR3 comprises 15 residues. The CDR3 DNA reads as TGTGCCAGCAGTTACTCAAAGACATTCGGTTCACCCCTCCACTTT. As protein: CASSYSKTFGSPLHF.

This clone was seen a single time. The chain has TRBV6-5 and TRBJ2-7; TRBD1 might be the D (7 bases). Germline loops: CDR1 MNHEY, CDR2 SVGAGI. Between the trimmed V and J ends, which lost 2 bases and 0 bases, there was a span of 11 bases. The CDR3 sequence is 15 residues long. The CDR3 protein is CASSYGQGGSYEQYF. The DNA of the CDR3 is TGTGCCAGCAGTTACGGGCAGGGGGGCTCCTACGAGCAGTACTTC.

This clone appeared once. J is TRBJ2-2 and V is TRBV4-1; 7 bases map to TRBD2. The CDR3 sequence is 16 residues long. The V gene end was trimmed by 5 bases and the J gene end by 1 base; junction bases not matched to a gene: 7. Germline assignment: CDR1 MGHRA and CDR2 YSYEKL. The CDR3 loop is CASSSEASGNTGELFF. The CDR3 nucleotides are TGCGCCAGCAGCTCGGAAGCTAGCGGGAACACCGGGGAGCTGTTTTTT.

The rearrangement joins TRBV11-1 to TRBJ2-7; D may be TRBD1 (6 bases). This CDR3 comprises 14 residues. Trimming took off 0 bases at V and 4 bases at J, with 10 bases between the two ends. CDR1 and CDR2 from the germline V gene are SGHAT and FQDESV (reference sequence). CDR3 nucleotides: TGTGCCAGCAGCTTAGCAAGGACAGAATACGAGCAGTACTTC. Amino acids: CASSLARTEYEQYF.

The CDR3, as DNA: TGTGCCAGCTCGTCCCAACCGGAGGATACGCAGTATTTT. Residues: CASSSQPEDTQYF. V gene TRBV27 combines with J gene TRBJ2-3, with D uncertain. This CDR3 contains 13 residues. The ends were cut back, 8 bases at V and 6 bases at J, with 15 bases in the middle. CDR1 is MNHEY, CDR2 SMNVEV, per germline (reference sequence).

J is TRBJ2-2 and V is TRBV11-3, with 9 bases that match TRBD1. Losses at the gene ends were 6 bases for V and 5 bases for J; bases not matched to a gene: 4. The CDR3 covers 14 residues. Germline V gene sequence: CDR1 SGHNT, CDR2 YENEEA. CDR3 coding DNA: TGTGCCAGCAGAAAAGGACAGGGGACCGGGGAGCTGTTTTTT. Protein sequence: CASRKGQGTGELFF.

The CDR3 DNA is TGTGCCAGCAGTTTAGGCGGTCGTGGCTACACCTTC. This codes for CASSLGGRGYTF. This chain connects TRBV27 to TRBJ1-2; D ambiguous. V was cut by 2 bases and J by 7 bases, with 8 bases left in between. CDR1 is MNHEY and CDR2 is SMNVEV in the germline V gene (reference sequence). The CDR3 sequence is 12 residues long.

This chain joins TRBV6-1 and TRBJ2-5; 8 nucleotides line up with TRBD1. The DNA matches TRBJ2-7 better at its end, which makes the J call doubtful. Germline V gene data show CDR1 as MNHNS and CDR2 as SASEGT. The CDR3 is 13 residues long. The CDR3 sequence is CASSEDRAGEQYF. For the CDR3, the DNA is TGTGCCAGCAGTGAGGACAGGGCTGGCGAGCAGTACTTC.

The chain links TRBV30 to TRBJ1-3, with D perhaps TRBD1 (6 bases). The CDR3 is made up of 13 amino acids. V dropped 8 bases and J dropped 7 bases, with 18 bases sitting between them. Germline V gene sequence: CDR1 GTSNPN, CDR2 SVGIG (reference sequence). This CDR3 reads CAHPGQSANTIYF. The CDR3 nucleotides are TGTGCCCACCCGGGACAATCGGCGAACACCATATATTTT. The full variable domain, its missing parts supplied by reference TRBV30 and TRBJ1-3, is SQTIHQWPATLVQPVGSPLSLECTVEGTSNPNLYWYRQAAGRGLQLLFYSVGIGQISSEVPQNLSASRPQDRQFILSSKKLLLSDSGFYLCAHPGQSANTIYFGEGSWLTVV.

The DNA for the CDR3 is TGTGCCAGCAGTTTTGGGGCACCTAGCAATCAGCCCCAGCATTTT. It encodes CASSFGAPSNQPQHF. The chain is built from TRBV28 and TRBJ1-5, with D perhaps TRBD1 (5 bases). The CDR3 loop spans 15 amino acids. V lost 3 bases and J 0 bases, leaving 9 bases between the germline ends. In germline, CDR1 is MDHEN, CDR2 SYDVKM.

The chain combines TRBV6-5 with TRBJ1-3, with 8 bases that match TRBD1. The germline CDR1 and CDR2 sequences are MNHEY and SVGAGI. V shed 6 bases and J 0 bases; nucleotides not matched to a gene: 1. The CDR3 runs to 14 residues. DNA for the CDR3: TGTGCCAGCAGAACAGGGGGCTCTGGAAACACCATATATTTT. Translation gives CASRTGGSGNTIYF.

The rearrangement links TRBV7-9 to TRBJ2-3; the D gene is possibly TRBD2 (6 bases). Germline loops: CDR1 SEHNR, CDR2 FQNEAQ (reference sequence). The CDR3 sequence is 15 residues long. V was pared by 0 bases and J by 1 base, with 8 bases between. CDR3 in amino acids: CASSLAREGTDTQYF. In nucleotides, the CDR3 is TGTGCCAGCAGCTTAGCGCGGGAAGGCACAGATACGCAGTATTTT.